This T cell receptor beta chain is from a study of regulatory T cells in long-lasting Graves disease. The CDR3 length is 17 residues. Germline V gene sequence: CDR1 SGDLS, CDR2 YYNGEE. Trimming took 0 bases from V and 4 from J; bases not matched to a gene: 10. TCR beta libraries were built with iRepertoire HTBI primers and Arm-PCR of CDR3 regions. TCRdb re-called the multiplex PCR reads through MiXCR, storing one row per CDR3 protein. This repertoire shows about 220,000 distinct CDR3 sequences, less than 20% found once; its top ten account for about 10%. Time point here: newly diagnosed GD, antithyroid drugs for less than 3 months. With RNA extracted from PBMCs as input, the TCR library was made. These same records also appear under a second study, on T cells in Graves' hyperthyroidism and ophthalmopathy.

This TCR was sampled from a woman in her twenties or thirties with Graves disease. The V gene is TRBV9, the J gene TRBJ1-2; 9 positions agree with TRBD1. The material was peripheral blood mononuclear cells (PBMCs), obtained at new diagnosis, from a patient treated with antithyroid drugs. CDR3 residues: CASSVAERTGVPYGYTF. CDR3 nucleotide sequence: TGTGCCAGCAGCGTAGCCGAGCGGACAGGGGTACCCTATGGCTACACCTTC. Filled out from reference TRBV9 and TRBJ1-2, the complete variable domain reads DSGVTQTPKHLITATGQRVTLRCSPRSGDLSVYWYQQSLDQGLQFLIQYYNGEERAKGNILERFSAQQFPDLHSELNLSSLELGDSALYFCASSVAERTGVPYGYTFGSGTRLTVV.